This TCR beta chain came from a study of blood T cell repertoires in COVID-19. Sequencing was performed with immunoSEQ multiplex PCR; in TCRdb, only in-frame clones are kept and a portion is missing. The sample includes approximately 270,000 clones, 80% to 90% of them seen just once. The V and J ends lost 3 bases and 0 bases, in that order; junction bases with no gene match: 5. Germline loops: CDR1 MNHEY, CDR2 SMNVEV (reference sequence). CDR3 length: 15 residues. The rearrangement links TRBV27 to TRBJ2-7, with 7 bases aligning to TRBD2. Sequencing was done on a sample of peripheral blood. This TCR derives from a man of 80 years or more with acute or convalescent COVID-19. The CDR3 DNA reads as TGTGCCAGCAGTTTCAACTCGGGGGGCTCCTACGAGCAGTACTTC. This encodes CASSFNSGGSYEQYF.